The 21 T cell receptor beta chains presented below share a single source sample, sequenced in a study of cytomegalovirus exposure and HLA in healthy donors. Both 60 Vbeta primers and 13 Jbeta primers went into the PCR. Sequenced by immunoSEQ multiplex PCR; TCRdb stores in-frame clones only, minus some. The data include fewer than 150,000 clones; the top ten clones carry roughly 2%. Sample: PBMCs. The receptor set was obtained from a woman in her sixties in good health and CMV-seronegative.

The rearrangement uses TRBV7-6 and TRBJ2-7; TRBD2 matches at 7 bases. The CDR3 totals 14 residues. Germline V gives CDR1 SGHVS, CDR2 FNYEAQ. V was pared by 1 base and J by 2 bases, with 2 bases of the junction left unmatched. This CDR3 is CASSLEGLAYEQYF. The CDR3, as DNA: TGTGCCAGCAGCTTAGAAGGACTAGCCTACGAGCAGTACTTC.

V usage is TRBV6-5 and J usage is TRBJ2-3; D gene unclear. This CDR3 has 11 amino acids. V lost 11 bases and J lost 4, with 10 bases in between. CDR1 and CDR2 from the germline V gene are MNHEY and SVGAGI. The DNA of the CDR3 is TGTGCCTCCAGGCAGGCAGATACGCAGTATTTT. It translates to CASRQADTQYF.

J is TRBJ2-1 and V is TRBV4-1; 8 bases align to TRBD2. Germline values: CDR1 MGHRA, CDR2 YSYEKL. This CDR3 is 14 amino acids long. J gave up 5 bases and V 5 bases, and 5 bases lay outside the gene matches. The CDR3, as DNA: TGCGCCAGCAGCTTGGGGACTAGGGACAATGAGCAGTTCTTC. Protein product: CASSLGTRDNEQFF.

The chain joins TRBV5-1 to TRBJ2-7; 8 bases are shared with TRBD1. The V and J ends lost 4 bases and 3 bases, in that order; junction bases with no gene match: 9. The CDR3 runs to 15 residues. Germline CDR1 reads SGHRS; CDR2 reads YFSETQ. CDR3 residues: CASSARPGQDYEQYF. CDR3 DNA: TGCGCCAGCAGCGCAAGACCGGGACAGGACTACGAGCAGTACTTC.

The chain combines TRBV6-1 with TRBJ1-1; TRBD1 aligns across 9 bases. The junction had 5 bases not matched to a gene; V was cut back by 4 bases and J by 2 bases. Germline CDR1 MNHNS, CDR2 SASEGT. This CDR3 contains 15 residues. The CDR3 region has the DNA TGTGCCAGCAGTGCCCAGACAGGGGGTAACACTGAAGCTTTCTTT. Its translation: CASSAQTGGNTEAFF.

The chain is built from TRBV11-3 and TRBJ1-1; 8 nucleotides align to TRBD1. Germline CDR1 SGHNT, CDR2 YENEEA. Trimming at V came to 2 bases and at J to 5 bases, leaving 1 base not matched to a gene. This CDR3 spans 13 amino acids. The CDR3 region is CASSLRQGTEAFF. CDR3 bases: TGTGCCAGCAGCTTAAGACAGGGGACTGAAGCTTTCTTT.

The chain couples TRBV12-5 to TRBJ2-3, with D tentatively TRBD1 (7 bases). The V gene lost 1 base and the J gene lost 8 bases, with 10 bases spanning the gap. This CDR3 contains 13 residues. CDR1 LGHNT and CDR2 FRNRAP come from the germline V gene. CDR3 DNA sequence: TGTGCTAGTGGTTTGGCAGGGGGACTTACGCAGTATTTT. It translates to CASGLAGGLTQYF.

The CDR3 nucleotides are TGTGCCAGCAGTTACCTTGCGGGGGACTATGGCTACACCTTC. This codes for CASSYLAGDYGYTF. The rearrangement joins TRBV2 to TRBJ1-2; D is possibly TRBD1 (5 bases). The CDR3 contains 14 residues. The ends were cut back, 5 bases at V and 3 bases at J, with 13 bases in the middle. CDR1 is SNHLY and CDR2 is FYNNEI in the germline V gene.

This chain connects TRBV19 to TRBJ1-4, with TRBD1 identical over 7 bases. Germline lookup yields CDR1 LNHDA and CDR2 SQIVND (reference sequence). This CDR3 contains 12 residues. Germline trimming cut 7 bases from V and 11 bases from J; bases unmatched to any gene: 7. This CDR3 is CASTADRRKLFF. Written as DNA, the CDR3 is TGTGCCAGTACCGCGGACAGGAGGAAACTGTTTTTT.

V and J are TRBV10-2 and TRBJ1-3; the D gene is possibly TRBD1 (5 bases). This CDR3 is built from 14 residues. The V end was cut by 5 bases, the J end by 0 bases, with 8 bases between. The germline gives CDR1 WSHSY, CDR2 SAAADI. CDR3 in DNA: TGCGCCAGCAGTTTGGGACTCTCTGGAAACACCATATATTTT. It encodes CASSLGLSGNTIYF.

Here the CDR3 reads CASSPDLQGAGDTQYF. CDR3 nucleotide sequence: TGTGCCAGCTCACCGGACCTACAGGGGGCAGGAGATACGCAGTATTTT. This chain links TRBV18 with TRBJ2-3, with 9 bases matching TRBD1. The V segment lost 3 bases and the J segment 5 bases; nucleotides outside the gene matches: 9. Germline lookup yields CDR1 KGHSH and CDR2 LQKENI. This CDR3 is 16 amino acids long. The variable domain in full, with the rest retrieved from reference TRBV18 and TRBJ2-3, is NAGVMQNPRHLVRRRGQEARLRCSPMKGHSHVYWYRQLPEEGLKFMVYLQKENIIDESGMPKERFSAEFPKEGPSILRIQQVVRGDSAAYFCASSPDLQGAGDTQYFGPGTRLTVL.

V and J are TRBV15 and TRBJ1-2, with 7 bases identical to TRBD1. Germline V CDR1 and CDR2: LNHNV, YYDKDF (reference sequence). The CDR3 extends over 15 amino acids. Trimming removed 0 bases from V and 6 bases from J; junction bases left unmatched: 7. CDR3 DNA sequence: TGTGCCACCAGCAGAGATGCGACAGGGAATCATGGCTACACCTTC. Its translation: CATSRDATGNHGYTF.

The V call is TRBV6-5, the J call TRBJ1-1, with a tentative D call TRBD1 (5 bases). The CDR3 spans 15 residues. The V gene's germline CDR1 is MNHEY and CDR2 SVGAGI. Trimming took 2 bases from V and 3 from J, leaving 13 bases between them. The CDR3 reads CASSYDPSGYTEAFF. The CDR3 DNA follows: TGTGCCAGCAGTTACGATCCATCAGGGTACACTGAAGCTTTCTTT.

The V and J genes are TRBV21-1 and TRBJ1-6. TRBV21-1 is marked as a pseudogene. The CDR3 is made up of 15 amino acids. The CDR3 sequence is CASSPRSGNNSPLHF. CDR3 in DNA: TGTGCCAGCAGCCCCAGATCCGGGAATAATTCACCCCTCCACTTT.

The chain joins TRBV15 to TRBJ2-5; no reliable D call. The germline V and J ends were trimmed by 0 bases and 2 bases, with 4 bases remaining between them. This CDR3 region has 13 residues. The germline CDR1 and CDR2 sequences are LNHNV and YYDKDF (reference sequence). The CDR3, as DNA: TGTGCCACCAGCAGAGATCTGCAAGAGACCCAGTACTTC. It translates to CATSRDLQETQYF.

The chain links TRBV14 to TRBJ2-7; possibly TRBD2 for D (5 bases). Trimming took off 0 bases at V and 2 bases at J, with 8 bases between the two ends. The germline V gene encodes CDR1 SGHDN and CDR2 FVKESK. CDR3 length: 14 amino acids. CDR3 amino acids: CASSQDLAPYEQYF. The CDR3 DNA sequence: TGTGCCAGCAGCCAAGATCTAGCTCCCTACGAGCAGTACTTC.

The chain recombines TRBV30 with TRBJ2-2, with 9 nucleotides matching TRBD2. The germline gives CDR1 GTSNPN, CDR2 SVGIG (reference sequence). The CDR3 loop spans 17 amino acids. V gave up 1 base and J gave up 6 bases; unmatched junction bases: 12. CDR3 sequence: CAWSASVGGRASGELFF. The CDR3 region has the DNA TGTGCCTGGAGTGCTTCGGTAGGCGGGAGGGCCTCCGGGGAGCTGTTTTTT. Using reference TRBV30 and TRBJ2-2 for the parts outside the CDR3, the full variable domain is SQTIHQWPATLVQPVGSPLSLECTVEGTSNPNLYWYRQAAGRGLQLLFYSVGIGQISSEVPQNLSASRPQDRQFILSSKKLLLSDSGFYLCAWSASVGGRASGELFFGEGSRLTVL.

This chain links TRBV7-3 with TRBJ2-7; 8 bases agree with TRBD2. Germline V gene sequence: CDR1 SGHTA, CDR2 FQGTGA. V shed 4 bases and J 5 bases; nucleotides not matched to a gene: 10. The length of the CDR3 is 15 residues. CDR3 nucleotide sequence: TGTGCCAGCAGCTCTTCGAGCGGGAGACCCCACGAGCAGTACTTC. Translating it yields CASSSSSGRPHEQYF.

The chain combines TRBV13 with TRBJ1-3; D unresolved. The CDR3 is 13 amino acids. Germline V CDR1 and CDR2: PRHDT, FYEKMQ (reference sequence). The V and J ends lost 5 bases and 1 base respectively, with 6 bases between them. CDR3 loop: CASSVTSGNTIYF. The CDR3, as DNA: TGTGCCAGCAGCGTCACTTCTGGAAACACCATATATTTT.

The chain combines TRBV5-4 with TRBJ2-1, with D perhaps TRBD1 (7 bases). With 2 bases removed from V and 8 bases from J, the gap between germline ends came to 20 bases. The CDR3 spans 16 residues. CDR1 is SGHNT and CDR2 is YYREEE in the germline V gene (reference sequence). The CDR3 DNA sequence: TGTGCCAGCAGCTTTGGTGTTCCCCCCAGGGGGGATGAGCAGTTCTTC. Protein sequence: CASSFGVPPRGDEQFF.

J is TRBJ2-6 and V is TRBV29-1; a weak D match, TRBD1 (6 bases). The CDR3 has 14 amino acids. The V gene lost 7 bases and the J gene lost 2 bases, with 12 bases spanning the gap. Germline CDR1 reads SQVTM; CDR2 reads ANQGSEA. CDR3 DNA sequence: TGCAGCGCAACAGGGCCAGCTGGGGCCAACGTCCTGACTTTC. Translated, it gives CSATGPAGANVLTF.